The source of this T cell receptor (beta chain) is a study of blood T cells in healthy people across ages. At the level of the study: About one barcoded beta molecule was captured per two T cells (by template switching).

A J-beta primer mix and a sample-barcoded 5' primer were used in a second PCR of about 6 to 12 cycles. Each single sample gave us at least 3 million CDR3-containing paired-end reads. TCRdb re-analysed the 5' RACE reads in MiXCR, keeping a single row per CDR3 protein. This repertoire shows around 1.1 million distinct CDR3 sequences, about two fifths found once; its top ten account for around 13%. This CDR3 comprises 15 residues. CDR1 SGDLS and CDR2 YYNGEE come from the germline V gene. The V end was cut by 0 bases, the J end by 3 bases, with 12 bases between. This clonotype was seen a handful of times.

The sequenced sample consisted of blood. This chain connects TRBV9 to TRBJ1-2; possibly TRBD1 for D (6 bases). The source is a man between 18 and 29 years old in good health. CDR3 amino acids: CASSVAAGVDYGYTF. The DNA for the CDR3 is TGTGCCAGCAGCGTAGCAGCAGGGGTGGACTATGGCTACACCTTC.